The T cell receptor beta chain under discussion was sequenced for a study of cytomegalovirus exposure and HLA in healthy donors. In the study overall: Some 80 million unique TCRs from HLA-typed donors were held in an early data release.

General study results and limits: Another analysis was done later, and it associated over 15,000 TCR beta sequences with HLA alleles at 0.05 false discovery rate. HLA-A and HLA-B allele assignments for most subjects were reportedly predicted accurately using TCR beta sequences.

As for this clone: Its antigen is currently unknown.

The primer mix had 60 Vbeta and 13 Jbeta primers. Authors' analysis steps: There were around 80 million unique TCR beta chains by a later count, and approximately 12 million of them were shared. Sequenced by immunoSEQ multiplex PCR; TCRdb stores in-frame clones only, minus some. V and J calls and clone size follow that table, whereas D and trimming were derived from the DNA. The repertoire includes approximately 190,000 clones, roughly 80% of them detected once, and 3% to 4% sits in the top ten. The receptor was derived from a man aged 45-65 years in good health and CMV-seronegative. The sample taken for sequencing was PBMCs.

In DNA, the CDR3 is TGCGCCAGCACCCTTCCGGGACAGGGGTACACCGGGGAGCTGTTTTTT. Amino acids: CASTLPGQGYTGELFF. The chain employs TRBV10-2 and TRBJ2-2; 10 positions agree with TRBD1. Germline lookup yields CDR1 WSHSY and CDR2 SAAADI. Germline trimming cut 7 bases from V and 3 bases from J; bases unmatched to any gene: 8. The CDR3 loop spans 16 amino acids.